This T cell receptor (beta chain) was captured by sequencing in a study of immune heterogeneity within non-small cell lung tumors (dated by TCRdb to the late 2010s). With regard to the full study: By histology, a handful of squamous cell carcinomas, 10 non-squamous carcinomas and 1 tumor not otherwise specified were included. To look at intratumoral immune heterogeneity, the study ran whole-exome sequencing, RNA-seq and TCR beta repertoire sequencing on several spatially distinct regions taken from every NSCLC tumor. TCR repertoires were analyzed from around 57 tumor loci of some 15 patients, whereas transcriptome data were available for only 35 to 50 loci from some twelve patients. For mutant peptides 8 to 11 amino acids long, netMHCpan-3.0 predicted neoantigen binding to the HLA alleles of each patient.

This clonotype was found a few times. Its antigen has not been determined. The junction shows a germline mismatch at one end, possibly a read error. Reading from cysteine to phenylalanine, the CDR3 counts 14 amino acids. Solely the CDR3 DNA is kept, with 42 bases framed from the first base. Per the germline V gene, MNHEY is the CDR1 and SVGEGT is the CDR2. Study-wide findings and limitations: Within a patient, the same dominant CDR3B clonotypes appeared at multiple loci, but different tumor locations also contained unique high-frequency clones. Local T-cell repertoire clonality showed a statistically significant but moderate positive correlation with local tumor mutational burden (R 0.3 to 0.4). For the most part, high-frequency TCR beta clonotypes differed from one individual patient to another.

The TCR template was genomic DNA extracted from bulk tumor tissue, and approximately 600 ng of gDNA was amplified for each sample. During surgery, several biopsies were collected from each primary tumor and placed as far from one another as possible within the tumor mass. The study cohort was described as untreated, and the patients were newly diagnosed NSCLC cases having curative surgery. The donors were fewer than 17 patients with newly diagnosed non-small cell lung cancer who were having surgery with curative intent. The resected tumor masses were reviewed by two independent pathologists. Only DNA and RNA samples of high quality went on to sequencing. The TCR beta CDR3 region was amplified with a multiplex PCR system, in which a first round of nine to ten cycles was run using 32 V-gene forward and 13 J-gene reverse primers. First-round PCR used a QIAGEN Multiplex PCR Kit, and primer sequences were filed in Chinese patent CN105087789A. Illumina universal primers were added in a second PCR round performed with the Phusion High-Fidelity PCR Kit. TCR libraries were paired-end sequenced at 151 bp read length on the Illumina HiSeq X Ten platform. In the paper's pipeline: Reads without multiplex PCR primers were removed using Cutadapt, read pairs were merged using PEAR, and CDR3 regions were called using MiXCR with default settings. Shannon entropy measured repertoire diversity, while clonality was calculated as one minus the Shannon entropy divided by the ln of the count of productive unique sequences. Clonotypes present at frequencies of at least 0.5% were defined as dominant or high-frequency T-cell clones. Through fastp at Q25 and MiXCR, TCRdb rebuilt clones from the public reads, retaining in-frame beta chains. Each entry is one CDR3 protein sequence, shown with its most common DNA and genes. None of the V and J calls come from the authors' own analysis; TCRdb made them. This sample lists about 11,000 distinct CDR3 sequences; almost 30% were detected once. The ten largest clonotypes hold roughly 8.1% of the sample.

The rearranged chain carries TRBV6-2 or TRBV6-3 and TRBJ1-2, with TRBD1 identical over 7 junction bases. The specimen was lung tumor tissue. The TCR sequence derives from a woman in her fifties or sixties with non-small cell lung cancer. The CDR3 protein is CASYTATGARGYNF. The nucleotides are TGTGCCAGCTACACAGCAACAGGGGCTCGCGGCTACAACTTC.